The 28 T cell receptor beta chains listed next were all sequenced from one sample in a study of beta chain features in type 1 diabetes. The study reverse transcribed the entire isolated RNA, so it sequenced expressed TCRB transcripts. The method was immunoSEQ multiplex PCR; TCRdb's version includes in-frame clones alone and lacks a portion of them. The table has a few hundred thousand clones, 13% to 15% seen once. Sequenced sample: central memory CD4+ T cells from blood. Receptors originate from a man aged 25-45 years in good health.

There are a few counts of this clone. The sample contains more than one DNA sequence encoding this CDR3. The chain uses TRBV5-6 and TRBJ1-2; no firm D call. Germline V CDR1 and CDR2: SGHDT, YYEEEE. The CDR3 is 13 amino acids. The ends were cut back, 1 base at V and 2 bases at J, with 6 bases in the middle. In nucleotides, the CDR3 is TGTGCCAGCAGCTTGAGAGGCAACTATGGCTACACCTTC. Its translation is CASSLRGNYGYTF.

This clone was seen a few times. This rearrangement joins TRBV7-2 to TRBJ2-1, with 9 nucleotides matching TRBD2. The CDR3 runs 14 residues. V gave up 3 bases and J gave up 9 bases; unmatched junction bases: 6. Germline V lookup: CDR1 SGHTA, CDR2 FQGNSA. In DNA form, the CDR3 reads TGTGCCAGCAGCTTCTGGCGGGAGGGGGGTGAGCAGTTCTTC. Translated, it gives CASSFWREGGEQFF.

With regard to this clone: This may stem from a read error, because a much larger clone lies one nucleotide away. The chain couples TRBV7-6 to TRBJ2-3, with unresolved D. V was pared by 1 base and J by 1 base, with 6 bases between. This CDR3 is 14 amino acids long. Germline CDR1 and CDR2: SGHVS and FNYEAQ. The CDR3 loop is CASSLGQGTDTQYF. The CDR3 DNA follows: TGTGCCAGCAGCTTAGGGCAGGGCACAGATACGCAGTATTTT. Using reference TRBV7-6 and TRBJ2-3 for the parts outside the CDR3, the full variable domain is GAGVSQSPRYKVTKRGQDVALRCDPISGHVSLYWYRQALGQGPEFLTYFNYEAQQDKSGLPNDRFSAERPEGSISTLTIQRTEQRDSAMYRCASSLGQGTDTQYFGPGTRLTVL.

This rearrangement joins TRBV2 to TRBJ2-2, with 8 bases that match TRBD2. This CDR3 has 17 residues. J lost 6 bases, V lost 4 bases, and 13 bases had no gene match. Germline CDR1 reads SNHLY; CDR2 reads FYNNEI. The CDR3 sequence: CASSGPLRGRRAGELFF. The CDR3 DNA follows: TGTGCCAGCAGTGGACCCCTTCGCGGGAGGCGGGCCGGGGAGCTGTTTTTT.

This clone was recorded many times. The same CDR3 arises from other DNA sequences in this sample as well. The V and J genes are TRBV5-1 and TRBJ1-1, with TRBD1 matching 7 bases. Germline assignment: CDR1 SGHRS and CDR2 YFSETQ. V lost 1 base to trimming and J lost 1 base; unmatched junction nucleotides: 4. The CDR3 is made up of 15 amino acids. The CDR3 region is CASSLRSGGNTEAFF. The CDR3 DNA follows: TGCGCCAGCAGCTTGAGATCAGGGGGGAACACTGAAGCTTTCTTT.

This clone was seen at least ten times. The V gene is TRBV29-1, the J gene TRBJ2-1; TRBD2 matches 7 bases. The CDR3 sequence is 12 residues long. After removal of 2 bases from V and 7 bases from J, the junction contained 2 bases not matched to a gene. Germline assignment: CDR1 SQVTM and CDR2 ANQGSEA. Here the CDR3 reads CSVERGVNEQFF. For the CDR3, the DNA is TGCAGCGTTGAACGGGGGGTAAATGAGCAGTTCTTC.

This clone appeared a few times. The CDR3 DNA is TGCGCCAGCAGCCAAGGTCAGGGGGGCGACCTGGATCAGCCCCAGCATTTT. Encoded protein: CASSQGQGGDLDQPQHF. The chain uses TRBV4-3 and TRBJ1-5, with 7 bases aligning to TRBD1. V trimming: 1 base; J trimming: 5 bases; junction bases outside the gene matches: 11. The CDR3 covers 17 residues. Germline V CDR1 and CDR2: LGHNA, YSLEER.

This chain uses TRBV27 with TRBJ1-5; TRBD1 matches 9 bases. V was clipped by 4 bases and J by 4 bases; unmatched bases: 5. CDR3 length equals 15 residues. CDR1 and CDR2 (germline): MNHEY, SMNVEV (reference sequence). The CDR3, as DNA: TGTGCCAGCAGTTCCCGGACAGGGGCGAATCAGCCCCAGCATTTT. Translation: CASSSRTGANQPQHF.

As to this clone: This CDR3 is also generated by other DNA sequences in the sample. The genes are TRBV7-2 and TRBJ1-2, with a tentative D call TRBD1 (6 bases). The ends were cut back, 5 bases at V and 4 bases at J, with 11 bases in the middle. The germline V gene encodes CDR1 SGHTA and CDR2 FQGNSA. CDR3 length: 13 amino acids. This CDR3 is CASSLGQFYGYTF. The CDR3 DNA reads as TGTGCCAGCAGCCTCGGACAGTTCTATGGCTACACCTTC.

The genes are TRBV19 and TRBJ1-5; D is unresolved. V lost 7 bases and J 0 bases, leaving 13 bases between the germline ends. Germline V gives CDR1 LNHDA, CDR2 SQIVND (reference sequence). This CDR3 is 15 amino acids long. CDR3 protein: CASKGRSNSNQPQHF. In DNA form, the CDR3 reads TGTGCCAGTAAAGGCAGGTCCAATAGCAATCAGCCCCAGCATTTT.

This chain links TRBV19 with TRBJ2-5; 9 bases line up with TRBD1. The junction had 9 bases not matched to a gene; V was cut back by 5 bases and J by 5 bases. The germline CDR1 and CDR2 sequences are LNHDA and SQIVND (reference sequence). The CDR3 length is 15 residues. The CDR3 DNA is TGTGCCAGTAGTGAGGGACAGGGTCTCCCGGAGACCCAGTACTTC. It specifies CASSEGQGLPETQYF.

The V call is TRBV7-6, the J call TRBJ2-1; D unresolved. CDR3 length: 15 residues. The V gene lost 2 bases and the J gene lost 2 bases, with 10 bases spanning the gap. From germline, CDR1 is SGHVS and CDR2 FNYEAQ. For the CDR3, the DNA is TGTGCCAGCAGCTTATCATGGGGAACCTACAATGAGCAGTTCTTC. Amino acids: CASSLSWGTYNEQFF.

J is TRBJ1-2 and V is TRBV4-3, with 9 bases that match TRBD1. Per germline, CDR1 LGHNA and CDR2 YSLEER. With 2 bases clipped from V and 0 bases from J, the junction kept 4 bases outside the gene matches. This CDR3 has 16 residues. CDR3 coding DNA: TGCGCCAGCAGCCAACTACAGGGGGCGCCTAACTATGGCTACACCTTC. This sequence encodes CASSQLQGAPNYGYTF.

A few counts support this clone. The V call is TRBV20-1, the J call TRBJ2-7, with no clear D. Germline V lookup: CDR1 DFQATT, CDR2 SNEGSKA (reference sequence). This CDR3 is built from 11 residues. The ends were cut back, 7 bases at V and 4 bases at J, with 11 bases in the middle. This CDR3 reads CSVRDGYEQYF. CDR3 bases: TGCAGTGTAAGGGATGGATACGAGCAGTACTTC.

This clone has more than one count but fewer than ten. The chain uses TRBV19 and TRBJ1-6; TRBD1 agrees at 8 bases. With 6 bases clipped from V and 6 bases from J, the junction kept 7 bases outside the gene matches. Germline lookup yields CDR1 LNHDA and CDR2 SQIVND (reference sequence). The CDR3 covers 15 residues. The CDR3 loop is CASSPEDRGNSPLHF. As DNA, the CDR3 is TGTGCCAGTAGCCCTGAAGACAGGGGTAATTCACCCCTCCACTTT.

This clone was found a few times. The genes are TRBV9 and TRBJ1-2; D might be TRBD1 (5 bases). Deletions cut 3 bases from V and 8 bases from J, with 17 bases between. This CDR3 is built from 14 residues. CDR1 and CDR2 (germline): SGDLS, YYNGEE. The chain's CDR3 is CASSGYRGSGGYTF. The CDR3 DNA follows: TGTGCCAGCAGCGGGTACCGGGGCAGCGGGGGCTACACCTTC.

V gene TRBV29-1 combines with J gene TRBJ2-1, with TRBD1 matching 7 bases. V gave up 6 bases and J gave up 8 bases; unmatched junction bases: 4. CDR3 length equals 11 residues. Germline CDR1 is SQVTM and CDR2 is ANQGSEA. The CDR3 bases are TGCAGCGTAGAAACAGGGGATGAGCAGTTCTTC. As protein: CSVETGDEQFF.

This clone occurred many times. The rearrangement links TRBV11-3 to TRBJ2-2; D call uncertain. CDR3 length equals 16 residues. Germline assignment: CDR1 SGHNT and CDR2 YENEEA. V lost 5 bases and J 4 bases, leaving 17 bases between the germline ends. CDR3 coding DNA: TGTGCCAGCAGCGGCCGGGTCATGGTCGGCACCGGGGAGCTGTTTTTT. This encodes CASSGRVMVGTGELFF.

A few counts support this clone. The chain joins TRBV11-2 to TRBJ1-1; the match to TRBD1 covers 9 bases. The CDR3 length is 13 residues. In germline, CDR1 is SGHAT, CDR2 FQNNGV. V dropped 5 bases and J dropped 7; count of bases not matched to a gene: 5. CDR3 sequence: CASSPGTGFEAFF. The CDR3 coding sequence is TGTGCCAGCAGCCCCGGGACAGGGTTTGAAGCTTTCTTT.

This clone came up a few times. The chain uses TRBV2 and TRBJ1-5; 8 bases agree with TRBD1. Trimming at V came to 6 bases and at J to 3 bases, leaving 16 bases not matched to a gene. Germline CDR1 and CDR2: SNHLY and FYNNEI. The CDR3 consists of 18 residues. CDR3 in amino acids: CASRGGGAGGSVNQPQHF. CDR3 sequence (DNA): TGTGCCAGCAGGGGGGGCGGCGCAGGGGGCAGCGTCAATCAGCCCCAGCATTTT. Complete variable domain (other parts from reference TRBV2 and TRBJ1-5): EPEVTQTPSHQVTQMGQEVILRCVPISNHLYFYWYRQILGQKVEFLVSFYNNEISEKSEIFDDQFSVERPDGSNFTLKIRSTKLEDSAMYFCASRGGGAGGSVNQPQHFGDGTRLSIL.

This clone was found a few times. The chain links TRBV11-3 to TRBJ2-3; 9 bases fit TRBD2. Unmatched junction bases numbered 5, after V lost 4 bases and J lost 6 bases. Germline CDR1 reads SGHNT; CDR2 reads YENEEA. The CDR3 totals 14 residues. The CDR3 bases are TGTGCCAGCAGCTCGGGACTAGCATATGATACGCAGTATTTT. It yields the protein CASSSGLAYDTQYF.

This clone appeared a single time. The V and J genes are TRBV18 and TRBJ2-2; 7 bases fit TRBD1. J lost 5 bases, V lost 2 bases, and 11 bases had no gene match. The CDR3 covers 17 residues. The germline gives CDR1 KGHSH, CDR2 LQKENI. The CDR3 region is CASSPRGRQGGTGELFF. The CDR3 coding sequence is TGTGCCAGCTCACCAAGGGGCCGACAGGGCGGAACCGGGGAGCTGTTTTTT.

This clone was counted only a few times. The chain links TRBV4-2 to TRBJ2-2; TRBD1 aligns across 7 bases. The V gene's germline CDR1 is LGHNA and CDR2 YNFKEQ. Unmatched junction bases numbered 3, after V lost 0 bases and J lost 5 bases. The CDR3 length is 15 residues. The CDR3 loop is CASSQDQGVTGELFF. CDR3 nucleotides: TGTGCCAGCAGCCAAGATCAGGGGGTAACCGGGGAGCTGTTTTTT.

This clone was seen a handful of times. The chain employs TRBV5-1 and TRBJ1-1; D remains ambiguous. V was cut by 1 base and J by 5 bases, with 9 bases left in between. Germline loops: CDR1 SGHRS, CDR2 YFSETQ. CDR3 length: 13 residues. The CDR3 is CASSLSGKTEAFF. CDR3 DNA: TGCGCCAGCAGCTTGTCGGGGAAGACTGAAGCTTTCTTT.

This clone was counted between two and nine times. This chain connects TRBV6-5 to TRBJ1-2; TRBD1 matches 9 bases. Germline CDR1 reads MNHEY; CDR2 reads SVGAGI. CDR3 length: 12 residues. After removal of 7 bases from V and 5 bases from J, the junction contained 2 bases not matched to a gene. The CDR3 is CASTGQGYGYTF. As DNA, the CDR3 is TGTGCCAGCACCGGACAGGGGTATGGCTACACCTTC.

In its sample, this clone was seen a few times. V and J are TRBV10-3 and TRBJ2-3, with a weak D call TRBD1 (6 bases). The V gene lost 6 bases and the J gene lost 3 bases, with 7 bases spanning the gap. Germline-derived CDR1 and CDR2 are ENHRY and SYGVKD. The CDR3 length is 12 residues. The CDR3 here is CAISTGTDTQYF. In DNA, the CDR3 is TGTGCCATCAGCACAGGGACAGATACGCAGTATTTT.

This clone was seen just once. The chain links TRBV19 to TRBJ1-5; D might be TRBD1 (6 bases). The CDR3 loop spans 15 amino acids. CDR1 is LNHDA and CDR2 is SQIVND in the germline V gene (reference sequence). Trimming removed 7 bases at V and 3 bases at J, with 16 bases between. For the CDR3, the DNA is TGTGCCAGTACCTACCTGGGGGCGGTCAATCAGCCCCAGCATTTT. Encoded protein: CASTYLGAVNQPQHF. Supplemented by reference TRBV19 and TRBJ1-5, the full variable domain reads DGGITQSPKYLFRKEGQNVTLSCEQNLNHDAMYWYRQDPGQGLRLIYYSQIVNDFQKGDIAEGYSVSREKKESFPLTVTSAQKNPTAFYLCASTYLGAVNQPQHFGDGTRLSIL.

V and J are TRBV9 and TRBJ2-3; tentatively, D is TRBD2 (6 bases). This CDR3 is built from 15 residues. Looked up from germline, CDR1 is SGDLS and CDR2 is YYNGEE. V shed 0 bases and J shed 5 bases, with 13 bases lying between them. CDR3 in amino acids: CASSVAGTEGDTQYF. CDR3 DNA sequence: TGTGCCAGCAGCGTAGCCGGGACTGAAGGAGATACGCAGTATTTT.